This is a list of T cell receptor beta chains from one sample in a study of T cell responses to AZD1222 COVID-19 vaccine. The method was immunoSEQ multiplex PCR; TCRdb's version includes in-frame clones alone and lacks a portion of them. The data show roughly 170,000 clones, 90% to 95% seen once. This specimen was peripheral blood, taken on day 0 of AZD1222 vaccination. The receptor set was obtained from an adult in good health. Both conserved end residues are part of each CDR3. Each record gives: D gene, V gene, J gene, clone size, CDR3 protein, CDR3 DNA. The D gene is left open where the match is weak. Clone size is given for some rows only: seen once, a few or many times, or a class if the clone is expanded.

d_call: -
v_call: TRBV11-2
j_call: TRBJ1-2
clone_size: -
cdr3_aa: CASTKGHRAEGYTF
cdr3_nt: TGTGCCAGCACCAAAGGACACAGGGCGGAAGGCTACACCTTC

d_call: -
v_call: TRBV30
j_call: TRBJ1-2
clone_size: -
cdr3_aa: CAWSSGPGTYGYTF
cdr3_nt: TGTGCCTGGAGCTCCGGGCCAGGGACCTATGGCTACACCTTC

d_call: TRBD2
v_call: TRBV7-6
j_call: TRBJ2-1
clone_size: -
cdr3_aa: CASSFRASGSDEQFF
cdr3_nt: TGTGCCAGCAGCTTTCGGGCTAGCGGGAGCGATGAGCAGTTCTTC

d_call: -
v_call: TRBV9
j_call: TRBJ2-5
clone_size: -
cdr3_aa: CASSVDGLYQETQYF
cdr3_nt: TGTGCCAGCAGCGTAGATGGGCTGTACCAAGAGACCCAGTACTTC

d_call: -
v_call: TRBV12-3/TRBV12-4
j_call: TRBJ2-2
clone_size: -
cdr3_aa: CASRWNTGELFF
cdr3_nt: TGTGCCAGCAGATGGAACACCGGGGAGCTGTTTTTT

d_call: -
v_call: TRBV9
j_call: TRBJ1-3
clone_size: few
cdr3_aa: CAGSRELSGNTIYF
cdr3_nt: TGTGCCGGCTCCAGAGAGCTCTCTGGAAACACCATATATTTT

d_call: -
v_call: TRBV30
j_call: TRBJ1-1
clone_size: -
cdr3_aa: CAWTQGAVEAFF
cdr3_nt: TGTGCCTGGACGCAAGGGGCGGTTGAAGCTTTCTTT

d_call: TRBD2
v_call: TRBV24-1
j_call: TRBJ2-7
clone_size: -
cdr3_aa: CATSDRTGTSSGEQYF
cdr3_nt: TGTGCCACCAGTGACCGGACCGGGACTAGCTCGGGCGAGCAGTACTTC

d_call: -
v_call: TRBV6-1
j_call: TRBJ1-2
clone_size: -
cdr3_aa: CASSDQTADYGYTF
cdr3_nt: TGTGCCAGCAGTGATCAGACAGCGGACTATGGCTACACCTTC

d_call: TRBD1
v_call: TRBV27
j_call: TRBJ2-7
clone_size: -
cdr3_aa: CASRPRGQGTSYEQYF
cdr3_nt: TGTGCCAGCAGACCTAGGGGACAGGGAACCTCCTACGAGCAGTACTTC

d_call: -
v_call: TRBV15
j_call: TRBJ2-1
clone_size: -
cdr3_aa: CATSSMRSSYNEQFF
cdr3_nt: TGTGCCACCAGCAGCATGAGAAGCTCCTACAATGAGCAGTTCTTC

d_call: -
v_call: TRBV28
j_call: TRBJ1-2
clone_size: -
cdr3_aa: CASLLGVTGGYTF
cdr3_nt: TGTGCCAGTCTGCTCGGGGTGACGGGTGGCTACACCTTC

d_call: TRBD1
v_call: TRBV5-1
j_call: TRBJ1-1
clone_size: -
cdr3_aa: CASSLGPGGGSMNTEAFF
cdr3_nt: TGCGCCAGCAGCTTGGGCCCAGGGGGCGGATCCATGAACACTGAAGCTTTCTTT

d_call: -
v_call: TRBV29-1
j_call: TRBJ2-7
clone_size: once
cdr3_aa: CSALREYEQYF
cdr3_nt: TGCAGCGCCCTCCGGGAGTACGAGCAGTACTTC

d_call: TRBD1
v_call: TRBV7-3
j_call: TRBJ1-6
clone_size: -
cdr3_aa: CASSLTTGAHSPLHF
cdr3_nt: TGTGCCAGCAGCTTGACAACAGGGGCCCATTCACCCCTCCACTTT

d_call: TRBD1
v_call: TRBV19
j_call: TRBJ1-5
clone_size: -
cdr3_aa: CASSTPDRGGNQPQHF
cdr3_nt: TGTGCCAGTAGTACCCCCGACAGGGGAGGCAATCAGCCCCAGCATTTT

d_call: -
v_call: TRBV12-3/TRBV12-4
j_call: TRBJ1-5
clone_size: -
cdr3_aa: CASRHTPPQPQHF
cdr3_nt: TGTGCCAGCAGACATACGCCCCCTCAGCCCCAGCATTTT